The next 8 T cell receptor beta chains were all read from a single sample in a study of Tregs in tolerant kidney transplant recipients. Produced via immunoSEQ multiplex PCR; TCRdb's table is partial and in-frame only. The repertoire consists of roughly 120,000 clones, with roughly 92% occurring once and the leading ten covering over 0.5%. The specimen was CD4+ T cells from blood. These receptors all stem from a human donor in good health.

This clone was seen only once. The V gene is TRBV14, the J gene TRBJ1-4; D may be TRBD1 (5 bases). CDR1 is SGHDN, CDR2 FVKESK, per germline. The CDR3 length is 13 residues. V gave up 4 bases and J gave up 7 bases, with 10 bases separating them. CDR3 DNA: TGTGCCAGCAGCCGAGGGGAGGTTGAAAAACTGTTTTTT. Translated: CASSRGEVEKLFF.

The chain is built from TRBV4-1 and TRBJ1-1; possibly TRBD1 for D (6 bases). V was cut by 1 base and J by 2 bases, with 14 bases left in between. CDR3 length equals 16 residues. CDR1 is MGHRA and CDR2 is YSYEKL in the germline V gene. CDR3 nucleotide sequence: TGCGCCAGCAGCCAAGTGACAGGCGCCCGAAACACTGAAGCTTTCTTT. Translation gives CASSQVTGARNTEAFF.

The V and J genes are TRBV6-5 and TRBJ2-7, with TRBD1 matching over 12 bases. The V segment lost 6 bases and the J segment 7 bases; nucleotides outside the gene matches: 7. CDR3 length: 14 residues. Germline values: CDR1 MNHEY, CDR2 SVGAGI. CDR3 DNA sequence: TGTGCCAGCAGCCCCGGGACAGGGGGCCGGGAGCAGTACTTC. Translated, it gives CASSPGTGGREQYF.

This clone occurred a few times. The CDR3 sequence: CASSLEVFVGNQPQHF. The CDR3 nucleotides read TGTGCCAGCAGCTTAGAGGTGTTCGTGGGCAATCAGCCCCAGCATTTT. The V call is TRBV7-2, the J call TRBJ1-5; D is unclear. This CDR3 is built from 16 residues. V dropped 1 base and J dropped 2 bases, with 12 bases sitting between them. The germline CDR1 and CDR2 sequences are SGHTA and FQGNSA.

Here the CDR3 reads CASRGEGRGYTF. In DNA, the CDR3 is TGTGCCAGCAGGGGGGAGGGACGTGGCTACACCTTC. The chain carries TRBV2 and TRBJ1-2, with D possibly matching TRBD1 (5 bases). Trimming shortened V by 6 bases and J by 7 bases, and 12 bases separated the two germline ends. CDR1 and CDR2 (germline): SNHLY, FYNNEI. The CDR3 covers 12 residues.

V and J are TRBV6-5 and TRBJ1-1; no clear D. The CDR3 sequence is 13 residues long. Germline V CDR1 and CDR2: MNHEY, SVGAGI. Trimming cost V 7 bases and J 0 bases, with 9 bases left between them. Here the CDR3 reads CASNERMNTEAFF. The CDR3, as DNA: TGTGCCAGCAACGAACGAATGAACACTGAAGCTTTCTTT.

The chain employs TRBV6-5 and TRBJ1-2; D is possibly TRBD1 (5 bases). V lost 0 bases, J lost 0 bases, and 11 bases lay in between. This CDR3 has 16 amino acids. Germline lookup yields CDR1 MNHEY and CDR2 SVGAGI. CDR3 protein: CASSYSSRTTNYGYTF. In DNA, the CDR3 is TGTGCCAGCAGTTACTCGTCTAGGACAACTAACTATGGCTACACCTTC.

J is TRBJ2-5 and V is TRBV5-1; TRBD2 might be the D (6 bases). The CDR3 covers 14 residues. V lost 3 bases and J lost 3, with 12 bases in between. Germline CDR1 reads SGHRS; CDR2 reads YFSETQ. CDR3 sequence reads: CASSSGTREETQYF. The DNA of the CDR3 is TGCGCCAGCAGCTCCGGGACTCGAGAAGAGACCCAGTACTTC.